This T cell receptor beta chain emerged from a study of blood T cells in healthy people across ages. Together with a sample-barcoded 5' primer, a J-beta primer mix was included in a second PCR lasting about 7 to 12 cycles. All samples gave at least 2.5 million CDR3-containing paired-end reads. MiXCR, run by TCRdb on the 5' RACE reads, gives a single entry per CDR3 protein. The top ten clones hold roughly 8.2% of a sample with some 1.4 million distinct CDR3 sequences, around two fifths of them seen once. The sequenced sample was blood. This sequence originates from a woman aged 18-29 years in good health.

The CDR3 region is CASSSAPGLYGYTF. The CDR3 DNA follows: TGTGCCAGCAGTTCCGCCCCAGGCCTCTATGGCTACACCTTC. The genes are TRBV6-5 and TRBJ1-2; D gene ambiguous. Germline values: CDR1 MNHEY, CDR2 SVGAGI. This CDR3 spans 14 amino acids. Trimming stripped 4 bases from V and 4 bases from J, with 13 bases between.